This T cell receptor (beta chain) stems from a study of glioma-infiltrating T cells. Looking at the study overall: Glioblastomas were WHO grade IV, sampled at first diagnosis; low-grade were grade II. Target coverage was roughly 4.5- to 11-fold for roughly one million blood T cells.

Study results and limitations: Tissue-blood divergence was below expectation in non-neoplastic patients, above in gliomas.

TCR alpha and beta CDR3 regions were amplified from RNA using iRepertoire nested multiplex PCR. Tissue mRNA or PBMC total RNA, about 90-400 ng, went into one-step reverse transcription and amplification. Each CDR3 protein is one row after TCRdb ran MiXCR on the multiplex PCR reads. The repertoire holds around 350,000 distinct CDR3 sequences, with roughly two fifths as singletons. Deletions cut 4 bases from V and 7 bases from J, with 10 bases between. CDR3 length equals 13 residues. Per germline, CDR1 MNHEY and CDR2 SVGEGT. This clonotype was counted at least ten times. Its matching antigen is unknown. The receptor was isolated from a human donor with low-grade glioma or glioblastoma, undergoing nonglioma brain surgery, or in good health (not recorded which). Sample: glioma tissue, nonneoplastic brain tissue, or PBMCs (not recorded which). The rearrangement joins TRBV6-2 or TRBV6-3 to TRBJ2-2, with D possibly being TRBD1 or TRBD2 (6 bases each). The CDR3 reads CASSSGALGELFF. CDR3 sequence (DNA): TGTGCCAGCAGTTCGGGGGCCCTCGGGGAGCTGTTTTTT.